The subject of this entry is one TCR beta chain. V gave up 5 bases and J gave up 5 bases; unmatched junction bases: 17. The CDR3 spans 17 residues. The germline gives CDR1 MNHEY, CDR2 SMNVEV (reference sequence). The sample comes from a study of blood T cell repertoires in COVID-19. About the study: The United States, Italy and Spain provided the acute and convalescent COVID-19 samples.

Here immunoSEQ multiplex PCR was the method, and the copy in TCRdb shows in-frame clones only, minus some. The table has about 64,000 clones, approximately 91% seen once. The chain combines TRBV27 with TRBJ2-5; 7 nucleotides line up with TRBD2. The sequence was obtained from a human donor in a cohort sampled during active COVID-19. What was sequenced was peripheral blood. For the CDR3, the DNA is TGTGCCAGCAGTCCACGGGGGGTGACCGTTGATGAGGAGACCCAGTACTTC. This sequence encodes CASSPRGVTVDEETQYF.